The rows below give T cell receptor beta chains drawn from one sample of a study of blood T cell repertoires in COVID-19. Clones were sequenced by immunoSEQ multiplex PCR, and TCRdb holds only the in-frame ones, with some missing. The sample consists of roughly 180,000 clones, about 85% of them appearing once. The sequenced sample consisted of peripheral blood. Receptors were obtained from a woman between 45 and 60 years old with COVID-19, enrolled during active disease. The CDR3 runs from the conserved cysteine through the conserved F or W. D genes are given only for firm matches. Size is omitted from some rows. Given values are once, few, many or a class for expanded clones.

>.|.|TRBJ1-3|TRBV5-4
CASSLAGGTGNTIYF
TGTGCCAGCAGCTTGGCAGGAGGTACTGGAAACACCATATATTTT
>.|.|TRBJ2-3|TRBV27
CASTLPGEIDTQYF
TGTGCCAGCACCCTTCCAGGGGAGATAGATACGCAGTATTTT
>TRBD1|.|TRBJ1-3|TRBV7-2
CASSPRDRGASTIYF
TGTGCCAGCAGCCCCAGGGACAGGGGGGCGAGCACCATATATTTT
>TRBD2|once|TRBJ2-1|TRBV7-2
CASSFWRLAARDEQFF
TGTGCCAGCAGCTTCTGGCGACTAGCGGCCCGGGATGAGCAGTTCTTC
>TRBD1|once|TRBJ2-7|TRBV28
CASSSGQSYEQYF
TGTGCCAGCAGTTCGGGACAGTCCTACGAGCAGTACTTC
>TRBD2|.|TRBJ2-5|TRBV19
CASKASGGAVETQYF
TGTGCCAGTAAGGCCAGCGGGGGGGCCGTGGAGACCCAGTACTTC
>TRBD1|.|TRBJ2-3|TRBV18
CASSPLGTGATGDTQYF
TGTGCCAGCTCACCACTTGGGACAGGGGCAACCGGGGATACGCAGTATTTT
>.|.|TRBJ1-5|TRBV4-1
CASSQDLGDQPQHF
TGCGCCAGCAGCCAAGATCTGGGAGACCAGCCCCAGCATTTT
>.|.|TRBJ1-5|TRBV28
CASSLLAGPNQPQHF
TGTGCCAGCAGTTTATTGGCGGGGCCCAATCAGCCCCAGCATTTT
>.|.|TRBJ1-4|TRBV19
CASIGGVNEKLFF
TGTGCCAGTATCGGGGGTGTTAATGAAAAACTGTTTTTT
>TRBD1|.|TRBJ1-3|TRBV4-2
CASSQEGGRANSGNTIYF
TGTGCCAGCAGCCAAGAAGGGGGCCGGGCCAACTCTGGAAACACCATATATTTT
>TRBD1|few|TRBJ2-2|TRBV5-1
CASSLSQGANTGELFF
TGCGCCAGCAGCTTATCCCAGGGGGCAAACACCGGGGAGCTGTTTTTT
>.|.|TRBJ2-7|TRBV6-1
CASSEVEAYEQYF
TGTGCCAGCAGCGAAGTGGAGGCCTACGAGCAGTACTTC
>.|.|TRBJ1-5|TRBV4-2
CASSQDLLGGPSNQPQHF
TGTGCCAGCAGCCAAGATCTGTTGGGGGGACCTAGCAATCAGCCCCAGCATTTT
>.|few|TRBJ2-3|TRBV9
CASSVAAGRDTQYF
TGTGCCAGCAGCGTAGCCGCGGGGCGAGATACGCAGTATTTT
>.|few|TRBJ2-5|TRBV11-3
CASSLAGAETQYF
TGTGCCAGCAGCTTAGCAGGGGCGGAGACCCAGTACTTC
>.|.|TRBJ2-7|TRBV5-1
CASSPTTAYEQYF
TGCGCCAGCAGCCCCACGACAGCTTACGAGCAGTACTTC
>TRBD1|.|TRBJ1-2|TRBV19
CASSIGGQAFSGYTF
TGTGCCAGTAGTATCGGGGGACAGGCTTTCAGCGGCTACACCTTC
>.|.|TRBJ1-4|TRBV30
CAWSVRGKLFF
TGTGCCTGGAGTGTACGGGGGAAACTGTTTTTT
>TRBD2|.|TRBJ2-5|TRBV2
CASRELPGGEETQYF
TGTGCCAGCAGAGAGCTACCGGGGGGGGAGGAGACCCAGTACTTC
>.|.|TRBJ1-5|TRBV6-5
CASRERQGNQPQHF
TGTGCCAGCAGAGAGCGGCAGGGGAATCAGCCCCAGCATTTT
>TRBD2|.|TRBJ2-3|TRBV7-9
CASSRTSGGAPDTQYF
TGTGCCAGCAGCAGGACTAGCGGGGGGGCCCCAGATACGCAGTATTTT
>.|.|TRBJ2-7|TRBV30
CAWSKGGSSYEQYF
TGTGCCTGGAGCAAGGGGGGGAGCTCCTACGAGCAGTACTTC
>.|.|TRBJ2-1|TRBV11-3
CASSETYNEQFF
TGTGCCAGCAGCGAGACCTACAATGAGCAGTTCTTC
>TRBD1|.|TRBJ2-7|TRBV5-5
CASRDRQGAWEQYF
TGTGCCAGCAGAGACCGACAGGGGGCATGGGAGCAGTACTTC
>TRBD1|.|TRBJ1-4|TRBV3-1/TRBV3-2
CASSQGQQEKLFF
TGTGCCAGCAGTCAGGGACAGCAGGAAAAACTGTTTTTT
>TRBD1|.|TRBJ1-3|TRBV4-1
CASSLGQGKTGNTIYF
TGCGCCAGCAGCCTTGGACAGGGAAAGACTGGAAACACCATATATTTT
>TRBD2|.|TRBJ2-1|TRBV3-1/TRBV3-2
CASSQTSGGAYEQFF
TGTGCCAGCAGCCAAACTAGCGGGGGGGCTTATGAGCAGTTCTTC
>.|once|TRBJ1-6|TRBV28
CASSLPDNSYNSPLHF
TGTGCCAGCAGTTTACCTGACAATTCCTATAATTCACCCCTCCACTTT